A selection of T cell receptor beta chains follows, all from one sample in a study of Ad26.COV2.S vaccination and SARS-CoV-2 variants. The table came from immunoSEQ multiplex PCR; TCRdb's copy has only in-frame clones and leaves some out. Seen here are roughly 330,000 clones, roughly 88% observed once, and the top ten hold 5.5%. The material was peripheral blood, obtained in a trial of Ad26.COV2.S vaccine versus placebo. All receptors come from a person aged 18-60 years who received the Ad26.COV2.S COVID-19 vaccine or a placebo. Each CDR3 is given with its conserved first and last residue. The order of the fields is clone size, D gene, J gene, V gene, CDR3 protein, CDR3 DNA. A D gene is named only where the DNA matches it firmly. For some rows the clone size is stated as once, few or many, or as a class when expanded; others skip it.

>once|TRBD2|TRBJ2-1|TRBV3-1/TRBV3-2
CASSPWGEGRRNEQFF
TGTGCCAGCAGTCCCTGGGGGGAGGGCCGAAGAAATGAGCAGTTCTTC
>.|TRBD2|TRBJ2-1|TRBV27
CASRPLTSGVLNEQFF
TGTGCCAGCAGGCCGCTAACTAGCGGGGTTCTCAATGAGCAGTTCTTC
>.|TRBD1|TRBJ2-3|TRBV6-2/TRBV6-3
CASSNRDRVSIGRDTQYF
TGTGCCAGCAGTAACCGGGACAGGGTATCGATTGGGCGAGATACGCAGTATTTT
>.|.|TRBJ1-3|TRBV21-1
CASTTALARRRDSGNTIYF
TGTGCCAGCACTACTGCATTGGCCCGGAGACGGGACTCTGGAAACACCATATATTTT
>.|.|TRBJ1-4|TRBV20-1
CSASVQANEKLFF
TGCAGTGCTAGTGTCCAGGCCAATGAAAAACTGTTTTTT
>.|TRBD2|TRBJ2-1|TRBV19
CASSIGGLGGNEQFF
TGTGCCAGTAGTATAGGGGGACTAGGGGGTAATGAGCAGTTCTTC
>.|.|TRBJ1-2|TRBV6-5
CASSYMGSAPDGYTF
TGTGCCAGCAGTTATATGGGGTCAGCTCCGGATGGCTACACCTTC
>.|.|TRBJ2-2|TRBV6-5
CASKETNTGELFF
TGTGCCAGCAAGGAGACGAACACCGGGGAGCTGTTTTTT
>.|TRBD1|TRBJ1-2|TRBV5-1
CASSLGPGTATGYTF
TGCGCCAGCAGCCTGGGGCCTGGGACAGCCACTGGCTACACCTTC
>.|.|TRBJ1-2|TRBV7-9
CASSLSGDGYTF
TGTGCCAGCAGCTTAAGTGGGGATGGCTACACCTTC
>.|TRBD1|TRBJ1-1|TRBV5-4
CASSYAGGTEAFF
TGTGCCAGCAGCTACGCAGGGGGCACTGAAGCTTTCTTT
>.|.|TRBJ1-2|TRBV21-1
CASSKALENRDRGPSNYGYTF
TGTGCCAGCAGCAAAGCGTTAGAGAATCGGGACAGGGGCCCCTCTAACTATGGCTACACCTTC
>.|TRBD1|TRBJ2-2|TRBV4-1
CASSQETGDLGELFF
TGCGCCAGCAGCCAAGAGACAGGGGATCTCGGGGAGCTGTTTTTT
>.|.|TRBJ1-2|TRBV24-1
CATSDQQGYGYTF
TGTGCCACCAGTGATCAGCAAGGCTATGGCTACACCTTC
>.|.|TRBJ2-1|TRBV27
CASSHRGGHNEQFF
TGTGCCAGCAGCCACAGGGGAGGTCACAATGAGCAGTTCTTC
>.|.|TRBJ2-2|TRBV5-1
CASSLAIGGGELFF
TGCGCCAGCAGCTTGGCCATAGGAGGCGGGGAGCTGTTTTTT
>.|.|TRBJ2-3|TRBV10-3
CAISGAAARGTQYF
TGTGCCATCAGTGGGGCGGCGGCGAGGGGTACGCAGTATTTT
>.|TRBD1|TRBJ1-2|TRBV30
CAWSLDWGQSNYGYTF
TGTGCCTGGAGTTTAGACTGGGGACAGTCAAACTATGGCTACACCTTC
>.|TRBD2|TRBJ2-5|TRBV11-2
CASSITIPSGTVETQYF
TGTGCCAGCAGCATTACGATCCCTAGCGGGACCGTTGAGACCCAGTACTTC
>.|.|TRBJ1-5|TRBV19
CASSIESRGGNQPQHF
TGTGCCAGTAGTATAGAATCACGAGGGGGGAATCAGCCCCAGCATTTT
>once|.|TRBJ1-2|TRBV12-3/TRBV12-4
CASTGDFYGYTF
TGTGCCAGCACCGGGGACTTCTATGGCTACACCTTC
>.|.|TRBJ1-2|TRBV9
CASSVGLGGAYGYTF
TGTGCCAGCAGCGTAGGGCTAGGCGGGGCCTATGGCTACACCTTC
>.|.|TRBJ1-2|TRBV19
CASRTWPFVRGTDPGGYTF
TGTGCCAGTAGAACATGGCCGTTCGTTCGTGGGACCGACCCGGGTGGCTACACCTTC
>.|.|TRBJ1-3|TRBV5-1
CASSLEGNSGNTIYF
TGCGCCAGCAGCTTGGAGGGCAACTCTGGAAACACCATATATTTT
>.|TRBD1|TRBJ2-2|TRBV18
CASSPPGQHTGELFF
TGTGCCAGCTCACCACCGGGACAGCATACCGGGGAGCTGTTTTTT
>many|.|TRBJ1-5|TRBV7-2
CASSPRRGDSNQPQHF
TGTGCCAGCAGCCCGCGTCGCGGTGATAGCAATCAGCCCCAGCATTTT
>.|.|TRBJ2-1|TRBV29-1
CSVEDELDRISSYNEQFF
TGCAGCGTTGAAGATGAGTTGGATAGGATAAGCTCCTACAATGAGCAGTTCTTC
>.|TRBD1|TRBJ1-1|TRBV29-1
CSVEVGEVGQFTEAFF
TGCAGCGTTGAAGTAGGGGAGGTGGGACAGTTCACTGAAGCTTTCTTT
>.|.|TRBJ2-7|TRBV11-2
CASSFAPTRGSYEQYF
TGTGCCAGCAGCTTCGCTCCAACAAGAGGCTCCTACGAGCAGTACTTC
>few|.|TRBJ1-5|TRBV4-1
CASSQRSRADPQHF
TGCGCCAGCAGCCAAAGAAGCCGGGCGGACCCCCAGCATTTT
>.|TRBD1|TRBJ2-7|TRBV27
CASSMGQIYEQYF
TGTGCCAGCAGTATGGGACAGATCTACGAGCAGTACTTC
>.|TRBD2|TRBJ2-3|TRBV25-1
CASSYDLSGRSDTQYF
TGTGCCAGCAGTTACGATCTTAGCGGGAGGTCAGATACGCAGTATTTT
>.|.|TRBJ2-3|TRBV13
CASSLSLRTDTQYF
TGTGCCAGCAGCCTCTCCTTACGCACAGATACGCAGTATTTT
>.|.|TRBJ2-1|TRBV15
CATSRDRGVNEQFF
TGTGCCACCAGCAGAGACAGGGGGGTCAATGAGCAGTTCTTC
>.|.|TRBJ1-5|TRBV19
CASKVIWAGEIQPQHF
TGTGCCAGTAAAGTGATATGGGCAGGGGAGATTCAGCCCCAGCATTTT
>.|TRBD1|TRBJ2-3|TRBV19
CASSRGQTTDTQYF
TGTGCCAGTAGTAGGGGACAGACCACAGATACGCAGTATTTT
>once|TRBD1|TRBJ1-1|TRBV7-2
CASSFVQGASNTEAFF
TGTGCCAGCAGCTTCGTCCAGGGGGCGTCGAACACTGAAGCTTTCTTT
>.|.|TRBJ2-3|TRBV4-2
CASSQESGPLGTDTQYF
TGTGCCAGCAGCCAGGAAAGCGGTCCCCTTGGCACAGATACGCAGTATTTT
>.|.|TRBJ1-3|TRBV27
CASSFTGSGNTIYF
TGTGCCAGCAGTTTTACGGGTTCTGGAAACACCATATATTTT
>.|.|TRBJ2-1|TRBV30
CAYRTQSYNEQFF
TGTGCCTACCGGACCCAATCCTACAATGAGCAGTTCTTC